These 8 T cell receptor beta chains originate from one sample sequenced in a study of blood T cell repertoires in COVID-19. The method was immunoSEQ multiplex PCR; TCRdb's version includes in-frame clones alone and lacks a portion of them. The sample has roughly 500,000 clones, over 75% seen once. The sequenced sample consisted of peripheral blood. The receptors stem from a human donor in a cohort sampled during active COVID-19.

The genes are TRBV14 and TRBJ2-7; TRBD2 agrees at 8 bases. After removal of 1 base from V and 2 bases from J, the junction contained 4 bases not matched to a gene. This CDR3 comprises 15 residues. Germline CDR1 and CDR2: SGHDN and FVKESK. In DNA, the CDR3 is TGTGCCAGCAGCCAAGGGCTAGCGGGCCCCTACGAGCAGTACTTC. It translates to CASSQGLAGPYEQYF.

This clone showed up just once. J is TRBJ2-7 and V is TRBV19; possible D gene TRBD2, 6 bases. The V end was cut by 2 bases, the J end by 5 bases, with 19 bases between. CDR3 length: 16 amino acids. Germline-derived CDR1 and CDR2 are LNHDA and SQIVND (reference sequence). CDR3 protein: CASSIMHGSLRDEQYF. As DNA, the CDR3 is TGTGCCAGTAGTATAATGCACGGGAGTCTCCGGGACGAGCAGTACTTC.

The rearrangement links TRBV19 to TRBJ2-3; 7 positions match TRBD1. The CDR3 contains 15 residues. Germline assignment: CDR1 LNHDA and CDR2 SQIVND (reference sequence). Trimming at V came to 5 bases and at J to 4 bases, leaving 9 bases not matched to a gene. Here the CDR3 DNA reads TGTGCCAGTAGTTCCAGGACAGGCATTGCAGATACGCAGTATTTT. It yields the protein CASSSRTGIADTQYF. Supplemented by reference TRBV19 and TRBJ2-3, the full variable domain reads DGGITQSPKYLFRKEGQNVTLSCEQNLNHDAMYWYRQDPGQGLRLIYYSQIVNDFQKGDIAEGYSVSREKKESFPLTVTSAQKNPTAFYLCASSSRTGIADTQYFGPGTRLTVL.

This clone was recorded only once. The CDR3 DNA is TGTGCCAGCAGCTTAAGGGGGGACAGGGGGAATCAGCCCCAGCATTTT. This translates into CASSLRGDRGNQPQHF. V and J are TRBV5-6 and TRBJ1-5; TRBD1 agrees at 11 bases. The CDR3 extends over 16 amino acids. Germline V gives CDR1 SGHDT, CDR2 YYEEEE. With V trimmed by 2 bases and J by 4 bases, 5 bases remained unmatched.

The chain has TRBV5-4 and TRBJ2-3; D gene uncertain. Germline assignment: CDR1 SGHNT and CDR2 YYREEE (reference sequence). This CDR3 is 16 amino acids long. Trimming cost V 2 bases and J 2 bases, with 15 bases left between them. The CDR3 here is CASSFGAAAVTDTQYF. The CDR3 nucleotides are TGTGCCAGCAGCTTCGGTGCCGCCGCCGTCACAGATACGCAGTATTTT.

This clone appeared once. The V gene is TRBV19, the J gene TRBJ2-2, with 7 bases fitting TRBD1. This CDR3 has 14 residues. Unmatched junction bases numbered 7, after V lost 11 bases and J lost 1 base. Germline V gene sequence: CDR1 LNHDA, CDR2 SQIVND (reference sequence). CDR3 loop: CASNNRGNTGELFF. The CDR3 DNA sequence: TGTGCCTCGAACAACAGGGGGAACACCGGGGAGCTGTTTTTT.

The rearrangement links TRBV6-5 to TRBJ2-7, with a possible D match to TRBD1 (5 bases). Germline-derived CDR1 and CDR2 are MNHEY and SVGAGI. Trimming shortened V by 2 bases and J by 0 bases, and 8 bases separated the two germline ends. CDR3 size: 14 residues. The CDR3 reads CASSYDDSSYEQYF. The CDR3, as DNA: TGTGCCAGCAGTTACGACGACAGCTCCTACGAGCAGTACTTC.

This clone appeared a single time. The chain combines TRBV7-8 with TRBJ2-5; D possibly corresponds to TRBD2 (5 bases). Trimming cost V 7 bases and J 0 bases, with 24 bases left between them. This CDR3 comprises 18 residues. Germline lookup yields CDR1 SGHVS and CDR2 FQNEAQ. The CDR3 region is CASTRILPSGGYQETQYF. In nucleotides, the CDR3 is TGTGCCAGCACCCGAATATTACCCTCAGGCGGGTACCAAGAGACCCAGTACTTC.